One sample yielded the 28 T cell receptor beta chains listed below, sequenced in a study of response to subunit inactivated influenza vaccine. TCRdb re-analysed the RT-PCR reads in MiXCR, keeping a single row per CDR3 protein. The sample yields some 550,000 distinct CDR3 sequences, approximately 24% seen once. These same records also appear under a second study, on T cells expressing NK-cell markers. That paper notes: The authors made TCR beta cDNA libraries by 5'RACE template switching. This switching added a universal primer site and UMIs.

The sequenced sample was CD4+ T cells sorted from PBMCs, obtained approximately 12 days after vaccination. The receptors here all came from a man aged 45-65 years who received an inactivated influenza vaccine.

The chain employs TRBV20-1 and TRBJ2-7, with D unclear. Trimming pared 0 bases from V and 9 bases from J, leaving 9 bases between. In germline, CDR1 is DFQATT, CDR2 SNEGSKA (reference sequence). The CDR3 contains 11 residues. The CDR3 DNA reads TGCAGTGCTAGAGATTGGTATTTGCAGTACTTC. As protein: CSARDWYLQYF.

The V and J genes are TRBV6-2 or TRBV6-3 and TRBJ1-5; TRBD1 agrees at 8 bases. Losses at the gene ends were 2 bases for V and 5 bases for J; bases not matched to a gene: 11. From germline, CDR1 is MNHEY and CDR2 SVGEGT. The CDR3 is 17 residues long. The CDR3 sequence: CASSYPTGVEYYQPQHF. The CDR3 DNA reads TGTGCCAGCAGTTACCCGACAGGGGTCGAGTATTATCAGCCCCAGCATTTT.

The chain carries TRBV20-1 and TRBJ1-6; TRBD1 aligns across 8 bases. The V gene's germline CDR1 is DFQATT and CDR2 SNEGSKA (reference sequence). CDR3 length: 14 amino acids. V lost 6 bases and J lost 12; bases outside the gene matches: 13. The CDR3 nucleotides read TGCAGTGCCAATATCCCCGGACAGGGAGGACCCCTCCACTTT. This gives the protein CSANIPGQGGPLHF.

The chain combines TRBV20-1 with TRBJ2-7; 9 bases map to TRBD2. V lost 6 bases to trimming and J lost 6 bases; unmatched junction nucleotides: 15. Germline CDR1 reads DFQATT; CDR2 reads SNEGSKA (reference sequence). The CDR3 sequence is 15 residues long. The chain's CDR3 is CSAHLSGLAGSEQYF. CDR3 coding DNA: TGCAGTGCCCACCTTTCCGGGCTAGCGGGATCCGAGCAGTACTTC.

The gene calls are TRBV20-1 and TRBJ2-7, with 7 bases identical to TRBD2. Per germline, CDR1 DFQATT and CDR2 SNEGSKA (reference sequence). This CDR3 contains 13 residues. The trim removed 5 bases at V and 4 bases at J, leaving 8 bases unmatched. CDR3 bases: TGCAGTGCTGGGGGAGGGATGGGGTACGAGCAGTACTTC. It translates to CSAGGGMGYEQYF.

This clonotype was recorded a few times. V gene TRBV14 combines with J gene TRBJ1-6; a possible D gene is TRBD1 (6 bases). Per germline, CDR1 SGHDN and CDR2 FVKESK. The ends were cut back, 5 bases at V and 6 bases at J, with 11 bases in the middle. The CDR3 has 14 residues. The CDR3 region has the DNA TGTGCCAGCAGCGTACAGGGAGGTAATTCACCCCTCCACTTT. It yields the protein CASSVQGGNSPLHF. The full variable domain, its missing parts supplied by reference TRBV14 and TRBJ1-6, is EAGVTQFPSHSVIEKGQTVTLRCDPISGHDNLYWYRRVMGKEIKFLLHFVKESKQDESGMPNNRFLAERTGGTYSTLKVQPAELEDSGVYFCASSVQGGNSPLHFGNGTRLTVT.

This clonotype was seen more than once but under ten times. This chain joins TRBV6-1 and TRBJ2-2; a possible D gene is TRBD2 (6 bases). Germline V gene sequence: CDR1 MNHNS, CDR2 SASEGT. The length of the CDR3 is 17 residues. Trimming cost V 6 bases and J 2 bases, with 19 bases left between them. The CDR3 DNA follows: TGTGCCAGCAGCGTTGCGGTTTCGGGAGCAAACACCGGGGAGCTGTTTTTT. Its translation: CASSVAVSGANTGELFF.

In its sample, this clonotype was seen many times. The rearrangement links TRBV6-2 or TRBV6-3 to TRBJ2-7; D unresolved. Trimming removed 0 bases from V and 9 bases from J, with 9 bases in between. This CDR3 is 12 amino acids long. Germline loops: CDR1 MNHEY, CDR2 SVGEGT. Written as DNA, the CDR3 is TGTGCCAGCAGTTACTCGATGGGGTGGCAGTACTTC. Translation: CASSYSMGWQYF.

This clonotype has a handful of counts. DNA for the CDR3: TGTGCCAGCAGCCAGGAAGGGAATAATTCACCCCTCCACTTT. Its translation: CASSQEGNNSPLHF. This chain joins TRBV3-1 and TRBJ1-6, with no clear D. This CDR3 contains 14 residues. Germline V CDR1 and CDR2: LGHDT, YNNKEL (reference sequence). V was cut by 3 bases and J by 5 bases, with 8 bases left in between.

The chain joins TRBV25-1 to TRBJ2-7, with D hard to call. The germline V gene has CDR1 MGHDK and CDR2 SYGVNS. This CDR3 is built from 12 residues. V lost 4 bases to trimming and J lost 2 bases, with 6 bases between them. CDR3 DNA sequence: TGTGCCAGCAGTGTTTCGGCCTACGAGCAGTACTTC. Its protein product is CASSVSAYEQYF.

V gene TRBV24-1 combines with J gene TRBJ2-1; TRBD2 aligns across 13 bases. The V gene end was trimmed by 4 bases and the J gene end by 7 bases; junction bases not matched to a gene: 6. There are 16 residues in the CDR3. Per germline, CDR1 KGHDR and CDR2 SFDVKD. The DNA for the CDR3 is TGTGCCACCAGTGACCCCGGGACTAGCGGGATAAATGAGCAGTTCTTC. Its translation is CATSDPGTSGINEQFF.

This sequence joins TRBV6-1 and TRBJ2-7; TRBD1 matches 8 bases. CDR1 MNHNS and CDR2 SASEGT come from the germline V gene. Trimming cost V 6 bases and J 2 bases; bases outside gene matches: 9. The CDR3 consists of 15 residues. CDR3 region: CASSKDRVVPYEQYF. The CDR3 DNA reads TGTGCCAGCAGCAAGGACAGGGTCGTCCCCTACGAGCAGTACTTC.

A few counts support this clonotype. The chain is built from TRBV6-2 or TRBV6-3 and TRBJ2-7; D may correspond to TRBD1 or TRBD2 (5 bases each). The germline V gene has CDR1 MNHEY and CDR2 SVGEGT. This CDR3 has 13 residues. The ends were cut back, 6 bases at V and 3 bases at J, with 12 bases in the middle. This CDR3 is CASRRGPSYEQYF. The CDR3 DNA reads as TGTGCCAGCAGAAGGGGACCGAGCTACGAGCAGTACTTC.

This clonotype has a handful of counts. V usage is TRBV28 and J usage is TRBJ1-1; maybe TRBD1 (5 bases). This CDR3 has 14 amino acids. The germline V gene encodes CDR1 MDHEN and CDR2 SYDVKM. The ends were cut back, 6 bases at V and 1 base at J, with 12 bases in the middle. The CDR3, as DNA: TGTGCCAGCAGACCTCAGGGATCGAACACTGAAGCTTTCTTT. Its protein product is CASRPQGSNTEAFF.

The sample holds a few counts of this clonotype. The chain employs TRBV20-1 and TRBJ1-2; possibly TRBD1 for D (5 bases). The CDR3 contains 13 residues. Germline-derived CDR1 and CDR2 are DFQATT and SNEGSKA (reference sequence). Trimming took off 6 bases at V and 7 bases at J, with 18 bases between the two ends. CDR3 nucleotides: TGCAGTGCCCAAAATTGGGGGGGAATTGGCTACACCTTC. This sequence encodes CSAQNWGGIGYTF.

This clonotype showed up just a few times. This sequence joins TRBV10-3 and TRBJ2-2, with D maybe TRBD2 (5 bases). The CDR3 is 14 amino acids. V was trimmed by 10 bases and J by 3 bases, leaving 15 bases between them. In germline, CDR1 is ENHRY, CDR2 SYGVKD. As DNA, the CDR3 is TGTGCCACGCGGACTTCAAGGGACACCGGGGAGCTGTTTTTT. It codes for CATRTSRDTGELFF.

This clonotype was counted between two and nine times. The junction does not match germline at one end; this may be a read error. The J gene is TRBJ2-1, the V gene TRBV3-1; 12 nucleotides line up with TRBD2. The CDR3 totals 17 residues. Germline V gene lookup returns CDR1 LGHDT and CDR2 YNNKEL (reference sequence). The CDR3 DNA follows: TGTGCCAGCGGCCAAGGCCTAGCGGGAGGGTCATACAATGAGCAGTTCTTC. Its protein product is CASGQGLAGGSYNEQFF.

This chain uses TRBV4-3 with TRBJ2-7; TRBD1 aligns across 8 bases. V shed 1 base and J 2 bases; nucleotides not matched to a gene: 7. The CDR3 runs 16 residues. Germline values: CDR1 LGHNA, CDR2 YSLEER. The CDR3 protein is CASSQGADRGAYEQYF. For the CDR3, the DNA is TGCGCCAGCAGCCAAGGCGCTGACAGGGGAGCCTACGAGCAGTACTTC.

This clonotype was observed a handful of times. The chain is built from TRBV20-1 and TRBJ2-3; 13 bases line up with TRBD2. V trimming: 7 bases; J trimming: 2 bases; junction bases outside the gene matches: 3. The CDR3 loop spans 14 amino acids. CDR1 is DFQATT, CDR2 SNEGSKA, per germline (reference sequence). This CDR3 is CSGGTSGITDTQYF. The CDR3 region has the DNA TGCAGTGGAGGGACTAGCGGGATCACAGATACGCAGTATTTT.

The V and J genes are TRBV15 and TRBJ2-3; 11 positions agree with TRBD2. Germline lookup yields CDR1 LNHNV and CDR2 YYDKDF (reference sequence). J gave up 3 bases and V 1 base, and 6 bases lay outside the gene matches. The CDR3 spans 17 residues. The CDR3 region has the DNA TGTGCCACCAGCAGAGCGTCTAGCGGGGGGAATACAGATACGCAGTATTTT. This sequence encodes CATSRASSGGNTDTQYF.

A few counts support this clonotype. The chain has TRBV14 and TRBJ1-5; D remains ambiguous. CDR3 size: 13 residues. Deletions cut 0 bases from V and 7 bases from J, with 7 bases between. CDR1 SGHDN and CDR2 FVKESK come from the germline V gene. The CDR3 is CASSQDPGQPQHF. In DNA, the CDR3 is TGTGCCAGCAGCCAAGACCCCGGGCAGCCCCAGCATTTT. The complete variable domain, with remaining parts taken from reference TRBV14 and TRBJ1-5, reads EAGVTQFPSHSVIEKGQTVTLRCDPISGHDNLYWYRRVMGKEIKFLLHFVKESKQDESGMPNNRFLAERTGGTYSTLKVQPAELEDSGVYFCASSQDPGQPQHFGDGTRLSIL.

The V call is TRBV3-1, the J call TRBJ1-6; no firm D call. The CDR3 runs 17 residues. Germline lookup yields CDR1 LGHDT and CDR2 YNNKEL (reference sequence). V was cut by 2 bases and J by 7 bases, with 18 bases left in between. DNA for the CDR3: TGTGCCAGCAGCCAATTCTCAGTCCCCGGTCGGAATTCACCCCTCCACTTT. Protein product: CASSQFSVPGRNSPLHF.

The J gene is TRBJ2-3, the V gene TRBV20-1; 10 bases line up with TRBD2. V was clipped by 7 bases and J by 14 bases; unmatched bases: 6. The CDR3 runs to 10 residues. Germline V gives CDR1 DFQATT, CDR2 SNEGSKA (reference sequence). The CDR3, as DNA: TGCAGTGTCCTAGCGGGGGCACCGTATTTT. It yields the protein CSVLAGAPYF.

This clonotype was counted only a few times. The DNA of the CDR3 is TGTGCCAGCAGTCCGAGGAGGACTGAAGCTTTCTTT. Protein: CASSPRRTEAFF. The chain joins TRBV28 to TRBJ1-1; D remains unclear. CDR1 MDHEN and CDR2 SYDVKM come from the germline V gene. With 5 bases removed from V and 5 bases from J, the gap between germline ends came to 9 bases. The CDR3 has 12 amino acids.

The chain couples TRBV6-2 or TRBV6-3 to TRBJ2-7, with a tentative D call TRBD1 (5 bases). The CDR3 length is 16 residues. Germline V CDR1 and CDR2: MNHEY, SVGEGT. Trimming took 2 bases from V and 2 from J, leaving 16 bases between them. For the CDR3, the DNA is TGTGCCAGCAGTTACGATTGGCGAGACAGAACCTACGAGCAGTACTTC. The encoded protein is CASSYDWRDRTYEQYF.

J is TRBJ2-5 and V is TRBV24-1, with a weak D call TRBD1 (6 bases). The CDR3 spans 13 residues. The germline V and J ends were trimmed by 7 bases and 0 bases, with 8 bases remaining between them. Looked up from germline, CDR1 is KGHDR and CDR2 is SFDVKD. The CDR3 DNA is TGTGCCACCAGACAGGGCCACCAAGAGACCCAGTACTTC. This sequence encodes CATRQGHQETQYF.

The J gene is TRBJ2-7, the V gene TRBV4-2; a possible D gene is TRBD2 (7 bases). CDR1 is LGHNA, CDR2 YNFKEQ, per germline. The CDR3 has 17 amino acids. With 0 bases removed from V and 3 bases from J, the gap between germline ends came to 18 bases. The CDR3 DNA follows: TGTGCCAGCAGCCAAGATGGGTCGGGGGGCCTTTTCTACGAGCAGTACTTC. The encoded protein is CASSQDGSGGLFYEQYF.

The CDR3 DNA reads TGTGCCAGCAGCCCCGGGCGAAGCAATGAAAAACTGTTTTTT. Protein product: CASSPGRSNEKLFF. The chain has TRBV7-9 and TRBJ1-4, with D unclear. This CDR3 has 14 amino acids. Germline V gene sequence: CDR1 SEHNR, CDR2 FQNEAQ (reference sequence). V lost 5 bases and J 5 bases, leaving 12 bases between the germline ends.